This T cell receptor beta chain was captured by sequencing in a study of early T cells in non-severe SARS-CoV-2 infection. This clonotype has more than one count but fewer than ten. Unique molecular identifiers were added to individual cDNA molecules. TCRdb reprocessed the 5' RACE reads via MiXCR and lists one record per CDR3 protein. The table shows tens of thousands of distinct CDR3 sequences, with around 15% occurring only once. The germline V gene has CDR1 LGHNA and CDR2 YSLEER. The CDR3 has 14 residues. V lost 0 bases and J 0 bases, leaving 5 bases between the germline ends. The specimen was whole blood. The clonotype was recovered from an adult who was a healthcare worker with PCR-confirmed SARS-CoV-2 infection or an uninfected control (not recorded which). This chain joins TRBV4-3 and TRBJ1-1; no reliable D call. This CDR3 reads CASSQELMNTEAFF. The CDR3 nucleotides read TGCGCCAGCAGCCAAGAGTTAATGAACACTGAAGCTTTCTTT.